What follows describes a single T cell receptor (beta chain). The antigen is not known. Unmatched junction bases numbered 17, after V lost 4 bases and J lost 7 bases. The CDR3 runs to 19 residues. The germline V gene has CDR1 SGHKS and CDR2 YYEKEE (reference sequence). The data are from a study of cytomegalovirus exposure and HLA in healthy donors. The study, taken as a whole, reports: A later analysis showed TCR association rates differing by HLA locus, peaking at DRB1 and lowest at HLA-C. Of the V segments, some could not be distinguished, including TRBV6-2 and TRBV6-3, and were excluded.

It was with 60 Vbeta and 13 Jbeta primers that the PCR ran. The assay was immunoSEQ multiplex PCR, and TCRdb's table has in-frame clones only and misses some. The sample has more than 95,000 clones, 80% to 90% seen once. V usage is TRBV5-5 and J usage is TRBJ2-1, with 13 bases lining up with TRBD2. The sequence was obtained from a woman aged 30 to 39 in good health and CMV-seronegative. Sequenced input: PBMCs. The CDR3 reads CASSERLAGGGGLWNEQFF. DNA of the CDR3: TGTGCCAGCAGCGAGAGACTAGCGGGAGGAGGAGGGCTTTGGAATGAGCAGTTCTTC.